One T cell receptor (beta chain) is described in this entry. The data belong to a study of blood T cell repertoires in COVID-19. Produced via immunoSEQ multiplex PCR; TCRdb's table is partial and in-frame only. The sample contains more than 250,000 clones, around 92% of which appear only once. Trimming stripped 4 bases from V and 2 bases from J, with 2 bases between. The CDR3 spans 11 residues. Germline lookup yields CDR1 SGHTA and CDR2 FQGNSA. This TCR came from a man aged 18 to 29 who had recovered from COVID-19. This chain connects TRBV7-2 to TRBJ2-5; D remains ambiguous. The sample taken for sequencing was peripheral blood. The DNA of the CDR3 is TGTGCCAGCAGCTCGCAAGAGACCCAGTACTTC. Translated, it gives CASSSQETQYF. Variable domain in full (rest from reference TRBV7-2 and TRBJ2-5): GAGVSQSPSNKVTEKGKDVELRCDPISGHTALYWYRQSLGQGLEFLIYFQGNSAPDKSGLPSDRFSAERTGGSVSTLTIQRTQQEDSAVYLCASSSQETQYFGPGTRLLVL.